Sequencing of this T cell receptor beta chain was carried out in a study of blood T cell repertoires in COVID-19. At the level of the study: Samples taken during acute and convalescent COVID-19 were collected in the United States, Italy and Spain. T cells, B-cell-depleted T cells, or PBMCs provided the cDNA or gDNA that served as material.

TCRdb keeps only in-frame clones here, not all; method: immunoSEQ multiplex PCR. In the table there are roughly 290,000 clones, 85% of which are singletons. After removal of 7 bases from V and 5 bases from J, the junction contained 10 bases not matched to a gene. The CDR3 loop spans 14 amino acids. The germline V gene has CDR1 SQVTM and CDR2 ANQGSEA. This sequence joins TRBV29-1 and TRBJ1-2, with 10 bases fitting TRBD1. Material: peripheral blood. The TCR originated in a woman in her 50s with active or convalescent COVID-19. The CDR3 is CSAAGDRGRYGYTF. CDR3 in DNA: TGCAGCGCCGCCGGGGACAGGGGAAGGTATGGCTACACCTTC.